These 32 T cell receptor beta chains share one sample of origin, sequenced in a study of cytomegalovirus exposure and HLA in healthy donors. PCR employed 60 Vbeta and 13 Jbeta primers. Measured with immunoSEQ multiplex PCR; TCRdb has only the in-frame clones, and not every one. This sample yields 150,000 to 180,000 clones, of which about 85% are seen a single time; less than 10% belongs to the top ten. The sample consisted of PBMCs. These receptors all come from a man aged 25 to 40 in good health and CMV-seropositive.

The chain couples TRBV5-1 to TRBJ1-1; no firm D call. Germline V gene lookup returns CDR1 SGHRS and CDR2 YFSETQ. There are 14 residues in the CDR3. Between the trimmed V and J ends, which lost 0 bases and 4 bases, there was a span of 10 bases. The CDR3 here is CASSLARGFTEAFF. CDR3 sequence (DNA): TGCGCCAGCAGCTTGGCCCGCGGTTTCACTGAAGCTTTCTTT.

CDR3 amino acids: CAWTGQGLNDYTF. CDR3 in DNA: TGTGCCTGGACGGGACAGGGTCTGAACGACTACACCTTC. This chain connects TRBV30 to TRBJ1-2; 9 bases match TRBD1. The CDR3 is 13 residues long. Looked up from germline, CDR1 is GTSNPN and CDR2 is SVGIG (reference sequence). Trimming at V came to 4 bases and at J to 10 bases, leaving 10 bases not matched to a gene. The variable domain in full, with the rest retrieved from reference TRBV30 and TRBJ1-2, is SQTIHQWPATLVQPVGSPLSLECTVEGTSNPNLYWYRQAAGRGLQLLFYSVGIGQISSEVPQNLSASRPQDRQFILSSKKLLLSDSGFYLCAWTGQGLNDYTFGSGTRLTVV.

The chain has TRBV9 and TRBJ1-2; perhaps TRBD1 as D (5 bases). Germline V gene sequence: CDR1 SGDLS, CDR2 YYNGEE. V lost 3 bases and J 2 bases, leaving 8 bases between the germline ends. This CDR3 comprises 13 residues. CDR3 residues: CASSAQENYGYTF. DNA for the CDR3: TGTGCCAGCAGCGCACAGGAGAACTATGGCTACACCTTC. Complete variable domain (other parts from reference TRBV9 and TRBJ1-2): DSGVTQTPKHLITATGQRVTLRCSPRSGDLSVYWYQQSLDQGLQFLIQYYNGEERAKGNILERFSAQQFPDLHSELNLSSLELGDSALYFCASSAQENYGYTFGSGTRLTVV.

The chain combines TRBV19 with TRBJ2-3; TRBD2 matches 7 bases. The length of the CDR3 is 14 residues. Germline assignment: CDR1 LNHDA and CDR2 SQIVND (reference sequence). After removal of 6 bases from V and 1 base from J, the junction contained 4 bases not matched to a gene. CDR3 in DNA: TGTGCCAGTAGACTACGGGGGGGCACAGATACGCAGTATTTT. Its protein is CASRLRGGTDTQYF.

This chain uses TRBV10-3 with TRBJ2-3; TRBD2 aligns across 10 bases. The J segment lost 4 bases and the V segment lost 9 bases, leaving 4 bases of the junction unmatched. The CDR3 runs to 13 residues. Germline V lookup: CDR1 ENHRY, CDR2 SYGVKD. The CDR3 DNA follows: TGTGCCATTGCTAGCGGGAGCCCAGATACGCAGTATTTT. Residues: CAIASGSPDTQYF.

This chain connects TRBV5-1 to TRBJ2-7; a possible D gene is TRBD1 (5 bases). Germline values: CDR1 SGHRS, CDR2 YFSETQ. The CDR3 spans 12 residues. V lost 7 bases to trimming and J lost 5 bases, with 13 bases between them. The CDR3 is CASAQTENEQYF. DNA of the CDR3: TGCGCCAGCGCCCAGACAGAAAACGAGCAGTACTTC.

The CDR3 is CAAEKGTGVCYGYTF. CDR3 sequence (DNA): TGTGCCGCAGAAAAGGGGACAGGGGTATGCTATGGCTACACCTTC. The chain is built from TRBV21-1 and TRBJ1-2; the D segment call TRBD1 is taken from the table without a DNA check. TRBV21-1 is reported as a pseudogene. The CDR3 is 15 residues long.

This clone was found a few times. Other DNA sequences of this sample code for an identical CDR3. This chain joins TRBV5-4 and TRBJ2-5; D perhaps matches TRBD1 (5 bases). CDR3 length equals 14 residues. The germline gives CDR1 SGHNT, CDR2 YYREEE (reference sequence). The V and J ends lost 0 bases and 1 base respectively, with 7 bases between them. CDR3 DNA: TGTGCCAGCAGCTTGGCTAGGGGCCAAGAGACCCAGTACTTC. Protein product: CASSLARGQETQYF. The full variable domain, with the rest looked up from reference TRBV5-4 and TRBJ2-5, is ETGVTQSPTHLIKTRGQQVTLRCSSQSGHNTVSWYQQALGQGPQFIFQYYREEENGRGNFPPRFSGLQFPNYSSELNVNALELDDSALYLCASSLARGQETQYFGPGTRLLVL.

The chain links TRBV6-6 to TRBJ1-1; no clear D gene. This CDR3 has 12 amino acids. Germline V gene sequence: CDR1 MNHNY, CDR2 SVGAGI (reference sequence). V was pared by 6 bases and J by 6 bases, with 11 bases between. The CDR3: CASSVQPAEAFF. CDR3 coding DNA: TGTGCCAGCAGCGTACAGCCTGCTGAAGCTTTCTTT.

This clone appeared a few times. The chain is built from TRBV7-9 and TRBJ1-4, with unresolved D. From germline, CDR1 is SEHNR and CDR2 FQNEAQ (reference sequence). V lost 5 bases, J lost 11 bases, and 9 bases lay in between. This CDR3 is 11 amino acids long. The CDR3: CASSRTWKLFF. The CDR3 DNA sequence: TGTGCCAGCAGCCGAACATGGAAACTGTTTTTT. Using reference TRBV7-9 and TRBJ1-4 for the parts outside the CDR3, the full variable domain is DTGVSQNPRHKITKRGQNVTFRCDPISEHNRLYWYRQTLGQGPEFLTYFQNEAQLEKSRLLSDRFSAERPKGSFSTLEIQRTEQGDSAMYLCASSRTWKLFFGSGTQLSVL.

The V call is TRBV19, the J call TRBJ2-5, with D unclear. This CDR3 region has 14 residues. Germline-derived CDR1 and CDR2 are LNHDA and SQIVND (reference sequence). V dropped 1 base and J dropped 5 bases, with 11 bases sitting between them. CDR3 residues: CASSIGYPWETQYF. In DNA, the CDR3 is TGTGCCAGTAGTATAGGCTACCCTTGGGAGACCCAGTACTTC.

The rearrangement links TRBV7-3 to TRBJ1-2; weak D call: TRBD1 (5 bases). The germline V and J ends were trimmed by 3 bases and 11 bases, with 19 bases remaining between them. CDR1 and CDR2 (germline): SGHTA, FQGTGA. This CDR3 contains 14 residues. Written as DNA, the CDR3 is TGTGCCAGCAGCTTGTCCGGGACTCTCCTCTTATACACCTTC. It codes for CASSLSGTLLLYTF. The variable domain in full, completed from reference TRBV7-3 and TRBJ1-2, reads GAGVSQTPSNKVTEKGKYVELRCDPISGHTALYWYRQSLGQGPEFLIYFQGTGAADDSGLPNDRFFAVRPEGSVSTLKIQRTERGDSAVYLCASSLSGTLLLYTFGSGTRLTVV.

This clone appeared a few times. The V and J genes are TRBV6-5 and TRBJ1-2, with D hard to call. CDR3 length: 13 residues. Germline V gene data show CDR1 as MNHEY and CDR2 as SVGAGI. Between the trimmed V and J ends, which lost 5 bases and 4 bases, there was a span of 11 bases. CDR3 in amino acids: CASSLSLGYGYTF. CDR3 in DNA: TGTGCCAGCAGTCTCAGCCTAGGCTATGGCTACACCTTC.

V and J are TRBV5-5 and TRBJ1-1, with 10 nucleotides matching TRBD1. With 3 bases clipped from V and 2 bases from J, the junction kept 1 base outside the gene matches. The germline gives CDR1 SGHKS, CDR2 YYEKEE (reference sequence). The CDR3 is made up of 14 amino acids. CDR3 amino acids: CASSWTGGNTEAFF. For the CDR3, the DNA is TGTGCCAGCAGCTGGACAGGGGGTAACACTGAAGCTTTCTTT.

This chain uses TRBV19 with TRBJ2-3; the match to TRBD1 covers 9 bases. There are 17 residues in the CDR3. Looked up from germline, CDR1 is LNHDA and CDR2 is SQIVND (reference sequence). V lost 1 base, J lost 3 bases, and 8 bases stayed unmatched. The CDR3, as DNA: TGTGCCAGTAGTATAGTTGCGGGACAGGGACCTACAGATACGCAGTATTTT. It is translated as CASSIVAGQGPTDTQYF.

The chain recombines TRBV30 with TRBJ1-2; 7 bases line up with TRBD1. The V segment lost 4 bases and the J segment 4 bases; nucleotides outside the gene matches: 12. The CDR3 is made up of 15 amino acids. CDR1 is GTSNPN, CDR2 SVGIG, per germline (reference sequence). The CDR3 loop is CAWIEPTGISYGYTF. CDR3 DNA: TGTGCCTGGATCGAGCCGACAGGGATCTCCTATGGCTACACCTTC.

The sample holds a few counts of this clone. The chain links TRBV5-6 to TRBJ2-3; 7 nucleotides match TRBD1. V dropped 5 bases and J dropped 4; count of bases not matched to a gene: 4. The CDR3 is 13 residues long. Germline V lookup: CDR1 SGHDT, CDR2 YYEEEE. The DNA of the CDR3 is TGTGCCAGCAGGACACAGGGGTCAGATACGCAGTATTTT. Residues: CASRTQGSDTQYF.

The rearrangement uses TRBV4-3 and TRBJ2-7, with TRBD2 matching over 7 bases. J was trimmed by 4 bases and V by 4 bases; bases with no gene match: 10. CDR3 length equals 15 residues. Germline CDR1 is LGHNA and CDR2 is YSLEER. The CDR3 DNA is TGCGCCAGCAGCCGGGGGAGGGGCCGAGGTTACGAGCAGTACTTC. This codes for CASSRGRGRGYEQYF.

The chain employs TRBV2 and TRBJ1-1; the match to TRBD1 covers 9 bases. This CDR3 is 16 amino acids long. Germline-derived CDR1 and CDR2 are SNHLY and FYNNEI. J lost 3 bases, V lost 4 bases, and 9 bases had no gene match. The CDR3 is CASSVVMGQGDTEAFF. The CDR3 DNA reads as TGTGCCAGCAGTGTCGTTATGGGACAGGGTGACACTGAAGCTTTCTTT.

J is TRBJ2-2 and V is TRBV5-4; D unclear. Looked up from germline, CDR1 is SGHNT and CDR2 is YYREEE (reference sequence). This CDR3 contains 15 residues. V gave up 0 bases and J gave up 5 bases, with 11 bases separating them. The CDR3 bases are TGTGCCAGCAGCTTGGCATCGAGAAGAACCGGGGAGCTGTTTTTT. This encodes CASSLASRRTGELFF.

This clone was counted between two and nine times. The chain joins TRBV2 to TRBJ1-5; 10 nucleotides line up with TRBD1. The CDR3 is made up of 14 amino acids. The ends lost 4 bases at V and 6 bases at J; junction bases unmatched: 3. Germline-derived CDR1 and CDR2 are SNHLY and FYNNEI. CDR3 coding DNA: TGTGCCAGCAGTGGACAGGGGGCGCTTCAGCCCCAGCATTTT. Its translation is CASSGQGALQPQHF.

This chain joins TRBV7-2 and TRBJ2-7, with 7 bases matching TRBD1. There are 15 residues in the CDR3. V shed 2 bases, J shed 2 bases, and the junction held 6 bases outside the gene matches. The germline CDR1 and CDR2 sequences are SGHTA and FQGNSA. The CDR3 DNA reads TGTGCCAGCAGCTTAACGGGGACAGTTACCTACGAGCAGTACTTC. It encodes CASSLTGTVTYEQYF.

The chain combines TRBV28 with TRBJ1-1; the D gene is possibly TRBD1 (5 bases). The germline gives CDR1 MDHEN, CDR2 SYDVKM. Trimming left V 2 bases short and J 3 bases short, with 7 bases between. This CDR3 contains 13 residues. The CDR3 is CASSLGGDTEAFF. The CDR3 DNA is TGTGCCAGCAGTTTAGGGGGGGACACTGAAGCTTTCTTT.

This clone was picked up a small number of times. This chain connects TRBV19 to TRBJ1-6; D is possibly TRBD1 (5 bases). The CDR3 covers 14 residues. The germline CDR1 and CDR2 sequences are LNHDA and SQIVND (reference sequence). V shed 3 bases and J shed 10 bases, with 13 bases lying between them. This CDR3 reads CASSMGQGYSPLHF. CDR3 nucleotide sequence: TGTGCCAGTAGTATGGGCCAGGGATACTCACCCCTCCACTTT.

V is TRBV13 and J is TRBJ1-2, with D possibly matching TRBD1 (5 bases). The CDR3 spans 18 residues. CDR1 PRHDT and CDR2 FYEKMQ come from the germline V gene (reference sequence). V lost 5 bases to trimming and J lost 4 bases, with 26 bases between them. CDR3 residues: CASSRFVNSGGEIYGYTF. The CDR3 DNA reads TGTGCCAGCAGCCGCTTCGTTAACTCCGGGGGGGAAATCTATGGCTACACCTTC.

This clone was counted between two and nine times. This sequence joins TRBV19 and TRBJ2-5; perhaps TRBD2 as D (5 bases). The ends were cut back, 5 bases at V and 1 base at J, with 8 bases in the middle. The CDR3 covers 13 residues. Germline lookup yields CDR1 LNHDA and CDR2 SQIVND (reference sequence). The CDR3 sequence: CASSRDSQETQYF. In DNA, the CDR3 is TGTGCCAGTAGTCGGGATTCCCAAGAGACCCAGTACTTC.

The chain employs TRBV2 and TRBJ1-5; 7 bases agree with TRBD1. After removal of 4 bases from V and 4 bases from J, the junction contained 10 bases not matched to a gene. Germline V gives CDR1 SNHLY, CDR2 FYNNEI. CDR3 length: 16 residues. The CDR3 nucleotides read TGTGCCAGCAGTGGACGCAGGACAGGTGAGAATCAGCCCCAGCATTTT. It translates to CASSGRRTGENQPQHF.

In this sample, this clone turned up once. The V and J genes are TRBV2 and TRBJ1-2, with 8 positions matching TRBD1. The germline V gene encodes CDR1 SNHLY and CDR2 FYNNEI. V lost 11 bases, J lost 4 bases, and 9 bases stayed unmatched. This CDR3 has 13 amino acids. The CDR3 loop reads CAGSTGQGYGYTF. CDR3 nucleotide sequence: TGTGCCGGCTCCACCGGACAGGGCTATGGCTACACCTTC.

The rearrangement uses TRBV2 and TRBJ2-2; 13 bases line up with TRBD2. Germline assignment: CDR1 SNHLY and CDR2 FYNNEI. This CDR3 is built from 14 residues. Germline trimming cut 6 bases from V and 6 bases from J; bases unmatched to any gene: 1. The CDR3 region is CASSGTSGAGELFF. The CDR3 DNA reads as TGTGCCAGCAGCGGGACTAGCGGGGCCGGGGAGCTGTTTTTT.

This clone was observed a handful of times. The CDR3 is CASSPGVSGDEQFF. The DNA of the CDR3 is TGCGCCAGCAGCCCCGGGGTATCCGGTGATGAGCAGTTCTTC. This chain connects TRBV5-1 to TRBJ2-1; TRBD2 might be the D (5 bases). The CDR3 is made up of 14 amino acids. Trimming left V 4 bases short and J 8 bases short, with 16 bases between. Germline CDR1 SGHRS, CDR2 YFSETQ.

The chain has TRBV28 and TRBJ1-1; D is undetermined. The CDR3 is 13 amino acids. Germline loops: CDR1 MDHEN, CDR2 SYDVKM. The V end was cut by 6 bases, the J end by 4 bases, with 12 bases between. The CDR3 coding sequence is TGTGCCAGCAGCCACGACACTCTCACTGAAGCTTTCTTT. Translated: CASSHDTLTEAFF.

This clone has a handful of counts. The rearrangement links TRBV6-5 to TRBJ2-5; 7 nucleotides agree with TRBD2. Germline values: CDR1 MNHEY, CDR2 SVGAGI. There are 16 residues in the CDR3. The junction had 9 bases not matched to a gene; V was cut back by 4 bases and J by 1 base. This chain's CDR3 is CASSLGLPYPQETQYF. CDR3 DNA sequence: TGTGCCAGCAGTTTGGGACTACCGTATCCCCAAGAGACCCAGTACTTC.